The 6 T cell receptor beta chains in this list originate from one sample, sequenced in a study of T-cell memory formation after mild COVID-19. Via MiXCR, TCRdb re-called the 5' RACE reads, giving one row per CDR3 protein. This table has 90,000 to 130,000 distinct CDR3 sequences, over 15% appearing once. The specimen sequenced was PBMCs or a T cell subset sorted from them (not recorded which). These receptors were obtained from a man between 18 and 29 years old who had mild COVID-19 (a few samples of this study predate the infection). Cell type and time point are not known.

The chain is built from TRBV10-3 and TRBJ2-7; weak D call: TRBD2 (6 bases). The V end lost 11 bases, the J end lost 0 bases, and 8 bases lay between the germline ends. The CDR3 is 11 amino acids. Germline V gene lookup returns CDR1 ENHRY and CDR2 SYGVKD. The CDR3 protein is CASGDSYEQYF. CDR3 nucleotides: TGTGCCTCGGGGGACTCCTACGAGCAGTACTTC.

There are many counts of this clonotype. The CDR3 spells CASSLTGDETQYF. DNA for the CDR3: TGCGCCAGCAGCTTAACGGGGGACGAGACCCAGTACTTC. V usage is TRBV5-1 and J usage is TRBJ2-5; maybe TRBD2 (6 bases). Germline CDR1 is SGHRS and CDR2 is YFSETQ. The CDR3 loop spans 13 amino acids. V was clipped by 2 bases and J by 5 bases, with 10 bases between them. The full variable domain, completed using reference TRBV5-1 and TRBJ2-5, is KAGVTQTPRYLIKTRGQQVTLSCSPISGHRSVSWYQQTPGQGLQFLFEYFSETQRNKGNFPGRFSGRQFSNSRSEMNVSTLELGDSALYLCASSLTGDETQYFGPGTRLLVL.

This chain links TRBV4-3 with TRBJ2-4; 9 positions match TRBD1. The CDR3 is 13 amino acids. Per the germline V gene, CDR1 is LGHNA and CDR2 is YSLEER. V shed 4 bases, J shed 5 bases, and the junction held 0 bases outside the gene matches. CDR3 sequence: CASSRDRENIQYF. CDR3 DNA: TGCGCCAGCAGCCGGGACAGGGAAAACATTCAGTACTTC.

The V call is TRBV9, the J call TRBJ2-1; either TRBD1 or TRBD2 may fit D (6 bases each). The germline gives CDR1 SGDLS, CDR2 YYNGEE. V was shortened by 5 bases and J by 5 bases, with 14 bases between the two germline ends. The CDR3 sequence is 14 residues long. The CDR3, as DNA: TGTGCCAGCAGTGCTGGGGGGCGGAACAATGAGCAGTTCTTC. This encodes CASSAGGRNNEQFF.

This clonotype was recorded a few times. CDR3: CASSLAGGGLNTEAFF. The CDR3 bases are TGCGCCAGCAGCTTGGCCGGAGGGGGGCTGAACACTGAAGCTTTCTTT. The V and J genes are TRBV5-1 and TRBJ1-1; perhaps TRBD1 as D (6 bases). The CDR3 spans 16 residues. The V end was cut by 0 bases, the J end by 0 bases, with 12 bases between. The germline CDR1 and CDR2 sequences are SGHRS and YFSETQ.

This clonotype occurred a few times. V usage is TRBV29-1 and J usage is TRBJ1-1; unclear D gene. The CDR3 length is 13 residues. Germline CDR1 is SQVTM and CDR2 is ANQGSEA. Trimming stripped 6 bases from V and 0 bases from J, with 11 bases between. Here the CDR3 reads CSVKTDLNTEAFF. The CDR3 DNA is TGCAGCGTGAAGACGGACTTGAACACTGAAGCTTTCTTT. Combining the CDR3 with reference TRBV29-1 and TRBJ1-1 gives the whole variable domain SAVISQKPSRDICQRGTSLTIQCQVDSQVTMMFWYRQQPGQSLTLIATANQGSEATYESGFVIDKFPISRPNLTFSTLTVSNMSPEDSSIYLCSVKTDLNTEAFFGQGTRLTVV.